The following is a T cell receptor beta chain sequence with its context. V shed 5 bases and J shed 2 bases, with 13 bases lying between them. CDR3 length: 14 amino acids. The germline V gene has CDR1 KGHSH and CDR2 LQKENI. Lactation, pregnancy, other autoimmune disease or uncontrolled infection excluded patients. Clinical symptoms, serum thyroxine, TRAb, thyroid ultrasound and orbital computed tomography established diagnosis. Blood dates from first hyperthyroidism diagnosis, before any ophthalmopathy symptoms. The authors obtained PBMCs from about 9 ml of fresh peripheral blood. These data come from a study of T cells in Graves' hyperthyroidism and ophthalmopathy. Amplification of TCR beta CDR3 regions was performed using RNA transcripts as template. When the TCR CDR3 underwent first-round RT-PCR, the HTBI primer set was used. TCRdb reprocessed the multiplex PCR reads with MiXCR, giving one entry per CDR3 protein. The sample consists of 370,000 or so distinct CDR3 sequences, approximately 12% of them appearing once.

This sequence originates from a man younger than 45 with Graves' hyperthyroidism that later progressed to Graves' ophthalmopathy. The chain combines TRBV18 with TRBJ2-7, with a tentative D call TRBD1 (6 bases). Sequenced material: blood. The CDR3 region has the DNA TGTGCCAGCTCAGAACAGGGTTGGGCCTACGAGCAGTACTTC. Translated, it gives CASSEQGWAYEQYF.